The rows below give T cell receptor beta chains drawn from one sample of a study of regulatory T cells. Sequencing was performed with immunoSEQ multiplex PCR; in TCRdb, only in-frame clones are kept and a portion is missing. This sample has some 20,000 clones; roughly 88% occur once, and the top ten carry 1.3%. Sequencing input: conventional CD4+ T cells sorted from blood. These receptors all stem from a child younger than 18 with CD3G deficiency. Each CDR3 is given with its conserved first and last residue. The D gene is left open where the match is weak. The size of a clone is reported for some rows only, either as once, few or many, or as a class for expanded clones.

D gene: .; clone size: .; J gene: TRBJ1-5; V gene: TRBV10-3; CDR3 DNA: TGTGCCATCAGTGAGTCGGAAACTCAGCCCCAGCATTTT; CDR3 protein: CAISESETQPQHF
D gene: .; clone size: .; J gene: TRBJ2-3; V gene: TRBV21-1; CDR3 DNA: TGTGCCAGCAGCAAAAAGTGGGGGACTAGCGATCGCACAGATACGCAGTATTTT; CDR3 protein: CASSKKWGTSDRTDTQYF
D gene: TRBD1; clone size: .; J gene: TRBJ2-1; V gene: TRBV6-1; CDR3 DNA: TGTGCCAGCAGTGAAGCAGGGGGCGAGCAGTTCTTC; CDR3 protein: CASSEAGGEQFF
D gene: TRBD1; clone size: .; J gene: TRBJ2-7; V gene: TRBV28; CDR3 DNA: TGTGCCAGCAGTTCGCCGGGGACAGGGAAAGGCGGCGAGCAGTACTTC; CDR3 protein: CASSSPGTGKGGEQYF
D gene: .; clone size: .; J gene: TRBJ2-6; V gene: TRBV5-1; CDR3 DNA: TGCGCCAGCAGCTTGGCCGGGGGACTTATCTCTGGGGCCAACGTCCTGACTTTC; CDR3 protein: CASSLAGGLISGANVLTF
D gene: .; clone size: .; J gene: TRBJ2-2; V gene: TRBV28; CDR3 DNA: TGTGCCAGCAGTCGGAGGACTTTGAGCACCGGGGAGCTGTTTTTT; CDR3 protein: CASSRRTLSTGELFF
D gene: .; clone size: .; J gene: TRBJ2-7; V gene: TRBV6-1; CDR3 DNA: TGTGCCAGCATCTCGGCACGTCGAGACGAGCAGTACTTC; CDR3 protein: CASISARRDEQYF
D gene: TRBD1; clone size: .; J gene: TRBJ1-5; V gene: TRBV28; CDR3 DNA: TGTGCCAGCACTACTTCGGGACAGGGGTCCAATCAGCCCCAGCATTTT; CDR3 protein: CASTTSGQGSNQPQHF
D gene: .; clone size: once; J gene: TRBJ2-3; V gene: TRBV5-1; CDR3 DNA: TGCGCCAGCAGCTTGGCGTTCCCAAACACAGATACGCAGTATTTT; CDR3 protein: CASSLAFPNTDTQYF
D gene: TRBD1; clone size: .; J gene: TRBJ2-7; V gene: TRBV6-1; CDR3 DNA: TGTGCCAGCAGCAATGACAGGGGGCCGCGCGAGCAGTACTTC; CDR3 protein: CASSNDRGPREQYF
D gene: .; clone size: .; J gene: TRBJ1-1; V gene: TRBV28; CDR3 DNA: TGTGCCAGCAGTCCTCAGGGGAAAGGAAATACGAACACTGAAGCTTTCTTT; CDR3 protein: CASSPQGKGNTNTEAFF
D gene: TRBD1; clone size: .; J gene: TRBJ1-4; V gene: TRBV4-1; CDR3 DNA: TGCGCCAGCAGCCTTTATCCCAGGGGGCGAACTAATGAAAAACTGTTTTTT; CDR3 protein: CASSLYPRGRTNEKLFF
D gene: TRBD1; clone size: .; J gene: TRBJ2-7; V gene: TRBV7-3; CDR3 DNA: TGTGCCAGCAGCTTAGCAGGGGGCATGGACGAGCAGTACTTC; CDR3 protein: CASSLAGGMDEQYF
D gene: .; clone size: .; J gene: TRBJ1-5; V gene: TRBV28; CDR3 DNA: TGTGCCAGCAGTTTGGATTTAGGCAATCAGCCCCAGCATTTT; CDR3 protein: CASSLDLGNQPQHF
D gene: TRBD1; clone size: .; J gene: TRBJ2-7; V gene: TRBV7-8; CDR3 DNA: TGTGCCAGCAGCTTAGCCCGACAGGGGGAGGGGACATCCTACGAGCAGTACTTC; CDR3 protein: CASSLARQGEGTSYEQYF
D gene: TRBD1; clone size: .; J gene: TRBJ2-1; V gene: TRBV23-1; CDR3 DNA: TGCGCCAGCAGTCCCCTCGACAGGGGCAATGAGCAGTTCTTC; CDR3 protein: CASSPLDRGNEQFF
D gene: .; clone size: once; J gene: TRBJ2-7; V gene: TRBV6-1; CDR3 DNA: TGTGCCAGCAGTGTGGGCACCGAGCAGTACTTC; CDR3 protein: CASSVGTEQYF
D gene: TRBD1; clone size: .; J gene: TRBJ2-7; V gene: TRBV10-3; CDR3 DNA: TGTGCCATCAGTGGAACCGGGACAGGGACTGCCTACGAGCAGTACTTC; CDR3 protein: CAISGTGTGTAYEQYF
D gene: .; clone size: .; J gene: TRBJ2-2; V gene: TRBV5-1; CDR3 DNA: TGCGCCAGCAGAGCATCGAACACCGGGGAGCTGTTTTTT; CDR3 protein: CASRASNTGELFF
D gene: TRBD2; clone size: .; J gene: TRBJ2-1; V gene: TRBV7-2; CDR3 DNA: TGTGCCAGCAGCTTAGGGCGGACTAGCGGGAGTCCCTTACTCTTC; CDR3 protein: CASSLGRTSGSPLLF
D gene: TRBD2; clone size: .; J gene: TRBJ2-7; V gene: TRBV11-2; CDR3 DNA: TGTGCCAGCAGCCAACTAGCGGGAGGAGCCTACGAGCAGTACTTC; CDR3 protein: CASSQLAGGAYEQYF
D gene: TRBD2; clone size: .; J gene: TRBJ2-1; V gene: TRBV28; CDR3 DNA: TGTGCCAGCAGCCTCCGGTCGACTAGCGGGAACACTGAGCAGTTCTTC; CDR3 protein: CASSLRSTSGNTEQFF
D gene: .; clone size: .; J gene: TRBJ2-2; V gene: TRBV5-1; CDR3 DNA: TGCGCCAGCAGCGTACGACAGGGCGGAGGGACCGGGGAGCTGTTTTTT; CDR3 protein: CASSVRQGGGTGELFF
D gene: TRBD1; clone size: .; J gene: TRBJ2-7; V gene: TRBV5-1; CDR3 DNA: TGCGCCAGCAGCTTGGGGGGGACAGGCTCCTACGAGCAGTACTTC; CDR3 protein: CASSLGGTGSYEQYF
D gene: TRBD1; clone size: .; J gene: TRBJ2-1; V gene: TRBV19; CDR3 DNA: TGTGCCAGTAGTACAAAGACAGGGCGGTCGTACAATGAGCAGTTCTTC; CDR3 protein: CASSTKTGRSYNEQFF
D gene: .; clone size: .; J gene: TRBJ1-1; V gene: TRBV28; CDR3 DNA: TGTGCCAGCAGTTTATACCAGACCGGGGCCAGGGCTGAAGCTTTCTTT; CDR3 protein: CASSLYQTGARAEAFF
D gene: .; clone size: .; J gene: TRBJ2-3; V gene: TRBV7-9; CDR3 DNA: TGTGCCAGCAGCTTGGCCAGCACAGATACGCAGTATTTT; CDR3 protein: CASSLASTDTQYF
D gene: TRBD2; clone size: .; J gene: TRBJ2-1; V gene: TRBV6-1; CDR3 DNA: TGTGCCAGCAGTCGCGGGAGGGCCTTGAATGAGCAGTTCTTC; CDR3 protein: CASSRGRALNEQFF
D gene: TRBD1; clone size: .; J gene: TRBJ2-7; V gene: TRBV4-1; CDR3 DNA: TGCGCCAGCAGCCTAGAACAGGGGAAGGCCTACGAGCAGTACTTC; CDR3 protein: CASSLEQGKAYEQYF
D gene: .; clone size: .; J gene: TRBJ2-4; V gene: TRBV28; CDR3 DNA: TGTGCCAGCAGTCCCCGAGTTTGGGAGGGGGCTCACATTCAGTACTTC; CDR3 protein: CASSPRVWEGAHIQYF
D gene: TRBD1; clone size: .; J gene: TRBJ2-7; V gene: TRBV28; CDR3 DNA: TGTGCCAGCACCAAGACAGGGTATTCCTACGAGCAGTACTTC; CDR3 protein: CASTKTGYSYEQYF
D gene: TRBD2; clone size: .; J gene: TRBJ2-1; V gene: TRBV5-1; CDR3 DNA: TGCGCCAGCAGCTCCTGGGGGACTAGCGACAATGAGCAGTTCTTC; CDR3 protein: CASSSWGTSDNEQFF
D gene: TRBD1; clone size: .; J gene: TRBJ2-2; V gene: TRBV28; CDR3 DNA: TGTGCCAGCAGTTACGAGGGGGCACTGGGGACCGGGGAGCTGTTTTTT; CDR3 protein: CASSYEGALGTGELFF
D gene: .; clone size: .; J gene: TRBJ2-1; V gene: TRBV28; CDR3 DNA: TGTGCCAGCAGCCCCTTGGGAGGGGGCACAGGCAATGAGCAGTTCTTC; CDR3 protein: CASSPLGGGTGNEQFF
D gene: TRBD1; clone size: .; J gene: TRBJ1-2; V gene: TRBV28; CDR3 DNA: TGTGCCAGCAGTCCACGGACAGGGGCCGGCTACACCTTC; CDR3 protein: CASSPRTGAGYTF
D gene: .; clone size: .; J gene: TRBJ1-1; V gene: TRBV11-2; CDR3 DNA: TGTGCCAGCAGCTTGATCGGGGACACTGAAGCTTTCTTT; CDR3 protein: CASSLIGDTEAFF
D gene: .; clone size: once; J gene: TRBJ2-6; V gene: TRBV6-1; CDR3 DNA: TGTGCCAGCAGTGAAAGGCACTCTGGGGCCAACGTCCTGACTTTC; CDR3 protein: CASSERHSGANVLTF
D gene: TRBD2; clone size: .; J gene: TRBJ2-2; V gene: TRBV10-3; CDR3 DNA: TGTGCCATCAGTGATCTCCCGGTGAGGGGACTAGCGGGAGGGCCCGTCGGGGAGCTGTTTTTT; CDR3 protein: CAISDLPVRGLAGGPVGELFF
D gene: TRBD1; clone size: .; J gene: TRBJ2-7; V gene: TRBV6-1; CDR3 DNA: TGTGCCAGCAGTCGACAGGGGGGCCACGAGCAGTACTTC; CDR3 protein: CASSRQGGHEQYF
D gene: .; clone size: .; J gene: TRBJ1-1; V gene: TRBV18; CDR3 DNA: TGTGCCAGCTCACCGCGACAGAACACTGAAGCTTTCTTT; CDR3 protein: CASSPRQNTEAFF
D gene: .; clone size: .; J gene: TRBJ2-1; V gene: TRBV7-9; CDR3 DNA: TGTGCCAGCAGCCGAGGTGGGGACTTCTCCTACAATGAGCAGTTCTTC; CDR3 protein: CASSRGGDFSYNEQFF
D gene: .; clone size: .; J gene: TRBJ1-1; V gene: TRBV11-3; CDR3 DNA: TGTGCCAGCCTCCCAAGAGGGTACGGGACTGAAGCTTTCTTT; CDR3 protein: CASLPRGYGTEAFF
D gene: TRBD2; clone size: .; J gene: TRBJ2-7; V gene: TRBV5-1; CDR3 DNA: TGCGCCAGCAGCTTGGCTAGCGGGAAAACCTACGAGCAGTACTTC; CDR3 protein: CASSLASGKTYEQYF
D gene: TRBD2; clone size: once; J gene: TRBJ2-7; V gene: TRBV5-1; CDR3 DNA: TGCGCCAGCAGTCCCAGCGGGAGTGGATACGAGCAGTACTTC; CDR3 protein: CASSPSGSGYEQYF
D gene: .; clone size: .; J gene: TRBJ2-7; V gene: TRBV7-9; CDR3 DNA: TGTGCCAGCAGCTTAGCCGGGGGAAACGAGCAGTACTTC; CDR3 protein: CASSLAGGNEQYF
D gene: .; clone size: .; J gene: TRBJ2-3; V gene: TRBV5-1; CDR3 DNA: TGCGCCAGCAGCTTCGGGACCACAGATACGCAGTATTTT; CDR3 protein: CASSFGTTDTQYF
D gene: .; clone size: once; J gene: TRBJ2-2; V gene: TRBV5-1; CDR3 DNA: TGCGCCAGCAGCTTCAGGGGGAACACCGGGGAGCTGTTTTTT; CDR3 protein: CASSFRGNTGELFF
D gene: TRBD2; clone size: .; J gene: TRBJ2-7; V gene: TRBV6-1; CDR3 DNA: TGTGCCAGCAGTGAAGCAACTAGCGCGCCGACGAAGCAGTACTTC; CDR3 protein: CASSEATSAPTKQYF
D gene: .; clone size: .; J gene: TRBJ1-2; V gene: TRBV6-1; CDR3 DNA: TGTGCCAGCAGTGAGGTCGGGGGGCACTATGGCTACACCTTC; CDR3 protein: CASSEVGGHYGYTF
D gene: .; clone size: .; J gene: TRBJ2-1; V gene: TRBV6-1; CDR3 DNA: TGTGCCAGCAGTTTGACTAGATCGTTTTACAATGAGCAGTTCTTC; CDR3 protein: CASSLTRSFYNEQFF
D gene: .; clone size: .; J gene: TRBJ2-2; V gene: TRBV28; CDR3 DNA: TGTGCCAGCAGGTCAGGGAGGAGATACACCGGGGAGCTGTTTTTT; CDR3 protein: CASRSGRRYTGELFF
D gene: .; clone size: few; J gene: TRBJ2-1; V gene: TRBV13; CDR3 DNA: TGTGCCAGCAGCCTTTACAGGGTTGGCAATGAGCAGTTCTTC; CDR3 protein: CASSLYRVGNEQFF
D gene: .; clone size: .; J gene: TRBJ1-1; V gene: TRBV30; CDR3 DNA: TGTGCCTGGAGTCTTGACATGAACACTGAAGCTTTCTTT; CDR3 protein: CAWSLDMNTEAFF
D gene: TRBD2; clone size: .; J gene: TRBJ2-1; V gene: TRBV28; CDR3 DNA: TGTGCCAGCAGTTCTTTAGCGGGAATAACCTACAATGAGCAGTTCTTC; CDR3 protein: CASSSLAGITYNEQFF
D gene: .; clone size: .; J gene: TRBJ2-7; V gene: TRBV27; CDR3 DNA: TGTGCCAGCAGTCCCACGACAGGTTCAGGCGAGCAGTACTTC; CDR3 protein: CASSPTTGSGEQYF
D gene: TRBD1; clone size: .; J gene: TRBJ1-2; V gene: TRBV5-1; CDR3 DNA: TGCGCCAGCAGCTTGGGGACAGGAGCTAACTATGGCTACACCTTC; CDR3 protein: CASSLGTGANYGYTF
D gene: .; clone size: few; J gene: TRBJ1-3; V gene: TRBV5-8; CDR3 DNA: TGTGCCAGCAGCCCTCCCGATCCAGGGTGGGCTGGAAACACCATATATTTT; CDR3 protein: CASSPPDPGWAGNTIYF
D gene: .; clone size: once; J gene: TRBJ2-7; V gene: TRBV28; CDR3 DNA: TGTGCCAGCAGTTTGAACAGTCCCTACGAGCAGTACTTC; CDR3 protein: CASSLNSPYEQYF